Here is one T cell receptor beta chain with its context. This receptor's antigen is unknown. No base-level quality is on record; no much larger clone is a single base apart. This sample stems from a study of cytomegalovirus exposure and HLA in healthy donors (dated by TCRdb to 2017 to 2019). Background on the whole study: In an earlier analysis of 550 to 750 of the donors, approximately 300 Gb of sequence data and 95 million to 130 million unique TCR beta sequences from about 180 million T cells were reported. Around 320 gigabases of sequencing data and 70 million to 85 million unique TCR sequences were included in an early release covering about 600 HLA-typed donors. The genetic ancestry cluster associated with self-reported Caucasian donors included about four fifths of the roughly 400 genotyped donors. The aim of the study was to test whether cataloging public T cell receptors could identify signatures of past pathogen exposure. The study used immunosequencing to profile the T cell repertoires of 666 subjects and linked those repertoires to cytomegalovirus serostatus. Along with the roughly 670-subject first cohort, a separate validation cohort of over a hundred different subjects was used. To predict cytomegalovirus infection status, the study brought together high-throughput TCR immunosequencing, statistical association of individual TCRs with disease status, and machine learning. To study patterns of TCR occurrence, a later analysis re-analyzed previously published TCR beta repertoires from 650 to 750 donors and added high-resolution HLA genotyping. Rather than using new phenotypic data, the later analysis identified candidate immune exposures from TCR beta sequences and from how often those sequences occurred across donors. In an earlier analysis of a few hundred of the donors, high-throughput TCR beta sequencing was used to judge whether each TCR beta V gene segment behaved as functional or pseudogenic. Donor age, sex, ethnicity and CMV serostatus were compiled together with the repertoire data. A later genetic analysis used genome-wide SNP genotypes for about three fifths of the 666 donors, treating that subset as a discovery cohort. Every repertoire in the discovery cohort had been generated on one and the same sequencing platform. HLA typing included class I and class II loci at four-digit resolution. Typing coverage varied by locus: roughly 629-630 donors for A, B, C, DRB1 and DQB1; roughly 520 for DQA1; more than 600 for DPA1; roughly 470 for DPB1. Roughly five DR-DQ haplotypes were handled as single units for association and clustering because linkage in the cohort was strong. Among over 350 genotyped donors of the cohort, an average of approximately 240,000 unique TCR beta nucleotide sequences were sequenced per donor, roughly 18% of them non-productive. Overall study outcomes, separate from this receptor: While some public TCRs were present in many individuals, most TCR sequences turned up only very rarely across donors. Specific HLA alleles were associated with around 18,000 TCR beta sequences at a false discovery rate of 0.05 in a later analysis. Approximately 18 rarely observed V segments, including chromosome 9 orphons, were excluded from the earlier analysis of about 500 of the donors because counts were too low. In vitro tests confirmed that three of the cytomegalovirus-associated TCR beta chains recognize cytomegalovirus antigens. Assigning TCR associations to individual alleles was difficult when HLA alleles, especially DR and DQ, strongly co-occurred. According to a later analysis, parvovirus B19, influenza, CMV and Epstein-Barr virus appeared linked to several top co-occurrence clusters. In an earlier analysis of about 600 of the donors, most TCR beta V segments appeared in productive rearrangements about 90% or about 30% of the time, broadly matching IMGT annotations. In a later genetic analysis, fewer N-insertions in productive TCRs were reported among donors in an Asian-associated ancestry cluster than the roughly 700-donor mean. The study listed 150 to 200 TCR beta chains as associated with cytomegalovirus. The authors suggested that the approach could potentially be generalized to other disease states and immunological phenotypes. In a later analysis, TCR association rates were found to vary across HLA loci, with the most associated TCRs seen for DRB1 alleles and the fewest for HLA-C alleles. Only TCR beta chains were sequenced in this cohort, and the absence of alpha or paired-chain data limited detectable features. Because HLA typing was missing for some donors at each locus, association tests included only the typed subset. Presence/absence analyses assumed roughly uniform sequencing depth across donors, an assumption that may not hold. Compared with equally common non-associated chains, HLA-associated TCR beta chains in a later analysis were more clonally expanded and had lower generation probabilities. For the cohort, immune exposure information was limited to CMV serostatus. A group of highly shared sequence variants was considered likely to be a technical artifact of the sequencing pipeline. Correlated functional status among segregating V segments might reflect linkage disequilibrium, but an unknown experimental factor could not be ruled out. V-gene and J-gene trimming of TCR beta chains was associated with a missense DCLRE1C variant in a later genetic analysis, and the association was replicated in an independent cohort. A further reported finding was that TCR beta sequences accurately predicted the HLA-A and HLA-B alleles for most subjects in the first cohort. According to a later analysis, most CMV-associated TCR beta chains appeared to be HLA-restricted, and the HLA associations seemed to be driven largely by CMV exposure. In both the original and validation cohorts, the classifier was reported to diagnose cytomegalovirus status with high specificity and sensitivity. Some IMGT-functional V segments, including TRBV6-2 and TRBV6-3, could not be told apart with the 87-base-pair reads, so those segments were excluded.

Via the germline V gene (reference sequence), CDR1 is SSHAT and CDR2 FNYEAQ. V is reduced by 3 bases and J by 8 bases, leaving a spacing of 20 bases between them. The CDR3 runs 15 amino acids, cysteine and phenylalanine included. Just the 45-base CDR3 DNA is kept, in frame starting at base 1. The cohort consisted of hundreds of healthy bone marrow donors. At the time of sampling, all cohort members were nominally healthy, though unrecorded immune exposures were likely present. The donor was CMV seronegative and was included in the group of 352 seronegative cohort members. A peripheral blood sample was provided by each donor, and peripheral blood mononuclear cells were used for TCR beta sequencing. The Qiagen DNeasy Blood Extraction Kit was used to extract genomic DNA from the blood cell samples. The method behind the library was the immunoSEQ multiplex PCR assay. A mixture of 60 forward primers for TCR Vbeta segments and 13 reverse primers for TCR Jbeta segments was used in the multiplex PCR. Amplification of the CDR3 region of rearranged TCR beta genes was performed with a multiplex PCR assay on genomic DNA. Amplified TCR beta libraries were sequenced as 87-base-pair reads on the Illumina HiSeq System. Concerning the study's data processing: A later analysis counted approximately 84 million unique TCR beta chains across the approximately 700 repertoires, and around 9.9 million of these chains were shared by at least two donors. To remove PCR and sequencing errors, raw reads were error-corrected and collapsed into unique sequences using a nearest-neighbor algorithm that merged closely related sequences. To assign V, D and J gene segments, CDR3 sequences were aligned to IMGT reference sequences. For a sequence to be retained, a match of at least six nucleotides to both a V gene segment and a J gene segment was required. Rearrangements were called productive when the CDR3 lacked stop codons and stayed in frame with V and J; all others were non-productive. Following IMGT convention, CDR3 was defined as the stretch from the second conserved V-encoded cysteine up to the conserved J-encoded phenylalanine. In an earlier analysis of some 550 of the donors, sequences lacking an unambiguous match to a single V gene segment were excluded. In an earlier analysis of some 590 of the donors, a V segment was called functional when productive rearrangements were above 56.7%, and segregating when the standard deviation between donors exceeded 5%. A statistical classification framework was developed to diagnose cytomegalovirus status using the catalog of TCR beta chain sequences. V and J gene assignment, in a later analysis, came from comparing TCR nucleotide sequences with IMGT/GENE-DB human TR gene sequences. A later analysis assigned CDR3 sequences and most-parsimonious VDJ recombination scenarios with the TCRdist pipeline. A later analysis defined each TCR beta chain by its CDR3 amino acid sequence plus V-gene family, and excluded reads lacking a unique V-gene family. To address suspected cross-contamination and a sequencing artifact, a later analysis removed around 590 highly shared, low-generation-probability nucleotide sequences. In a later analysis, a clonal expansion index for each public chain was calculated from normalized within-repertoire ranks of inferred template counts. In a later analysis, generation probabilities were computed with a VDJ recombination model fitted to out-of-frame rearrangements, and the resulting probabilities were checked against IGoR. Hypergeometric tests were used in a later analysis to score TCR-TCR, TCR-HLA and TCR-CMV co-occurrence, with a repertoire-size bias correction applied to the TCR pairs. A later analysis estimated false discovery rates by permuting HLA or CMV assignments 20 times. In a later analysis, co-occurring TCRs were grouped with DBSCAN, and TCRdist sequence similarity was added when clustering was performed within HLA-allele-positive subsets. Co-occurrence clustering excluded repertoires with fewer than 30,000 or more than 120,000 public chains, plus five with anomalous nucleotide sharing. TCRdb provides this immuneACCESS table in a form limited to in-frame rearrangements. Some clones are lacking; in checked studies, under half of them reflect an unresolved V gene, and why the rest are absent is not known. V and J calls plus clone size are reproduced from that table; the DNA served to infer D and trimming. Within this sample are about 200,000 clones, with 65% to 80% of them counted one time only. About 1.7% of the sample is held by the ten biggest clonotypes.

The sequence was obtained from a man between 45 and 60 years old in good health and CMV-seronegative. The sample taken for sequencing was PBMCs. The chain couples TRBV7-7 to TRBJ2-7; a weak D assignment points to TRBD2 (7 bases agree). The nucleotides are TGTGCCAGCAGCTTCGCTACCGGGGGCGGGGGAAAGCAGTACTTC. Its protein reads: CASSFATGGGGKQYF.